This T cell receptor (beta chain) was documented in a study of graft-versus-host responses after intestinal transplantation. Study context: Every recipient underwent anti-thymocyte globulin induction, then tacrolimus and steroids for approximately three years.

On this clone itself: What it binds is unknown.

Clones were sequenced by immunoSEQ multiplex PCR, and TCRdb holds only the in-frame ones, with some missing. In the table there are 75,000 to 95,000 clones, 85% to 95% of which are singletons. Germline lookup yields CDR1 MNHEY and CDR2 SMNVEV (reference sequence). The CDR3 runs to 15 residues. V was clipped by 6 bases and J by 2 bases; unmatched bases: 6. Study observations and caveats: The marrow of recipients harbored GvH clones, and ileum or blood showed some of them first. Peak levels of circulating GvH clones tracked with early post-transplant HvG declines.

The source of this sequence is a human donor who received an intestinal transplant. Here the sequenced sample was unstimulated CD8+ T cells sorted from spleen or lymph node cells, taken before intestinal transplant. The chain recombines TRBV27 with TRBJ2-3, with TRBD2 matching 9 bases. The CDR3 reads CASRQSGGHTDTQYF. In DNA, the CDR3 is TGTGCCAGCAGACAGAGCGGGGGGCACACAGATACGCAGTATTTT.